A single sample is the source of the 10 T cell receptor beta chains below, sequenced in a study of graft-versus-host responses after intestinal transplantation. Profiling relied on immunoSEQ multiplex PCR, and the TCRdb table lists in-frame clones only, not all of them. The sample yields 40,000 or so clones, around 83% seen once. The sample in question was PBMCs, obtained more than 950 days after transplant. The receptors were gathered from a human patient who received an intestinal transplant, so some T cells may come from the graft donor.

The gene calls are TRBV28 and TRBJ1-4, with D maybe TRBD1 (5 bases). V shed 3 bases and J shed 12 bases, with 11 bases lying between them. CDR1 MDHEN and CDR2 SYDVKM come from the germline V gene. This CDR3 comprises 12 residues. CDR3 bases: TGTGCCAGCAGTTTTTCCGGGACCGAACTGTTTTTT. This gives the protein CASSFSGTELFF.

This clone was found a few times. The chain couples TRBV19 to TRBJ2-2; possible D gene TRBD2, 6 bases. The germline V gene encodes CDR1 LNHDA and CDR2 SQIVND (reference sequence). This CDR3 comprises 14 residues. V dropped 9 bases and J dropped 3 bases, with 14 bases sitting between them. Here the CDR3 DNA reads TGTGCCAGCACACCACCTAGCGACACCGGGGAGCTGTTTTTT. Amino acid sequence: CASTPPSDTGELFF.

On this clone: At the DNA level, this CDR3 is encoded by other sequences in the same sample as well. The chain recombines TRBV28 with TRBJ1-4; the D gene is possibly TRBD1 (6 bases). Germline V gene lookup returns CDR1 MDHEN and CDR2 SYDVKM. The ends were cut back, 6 bases at V and 4 bases at J, with 12 bases in the middle. This CDR3 region has 14 residues. The CDR3 nucleotides are TGTGCCAGCAGCCGAGGACAGAGTAATGAAAAACTGTTTTTT. It is translated as CASSRGQSNEKLFF.

CDR3 residues: CASSLGRGTGATF. CDR3 coding DNA: TGTGCCAGCAGCTTAGGAAGAGGAACAGGGGCTACCTTC. The chain joins TRBV11-2 to TRBJ1-2; 7 nucleotides agree with TRBD1. The germline CDR1 and CDR2 sequences are SGHAT and FQNNGV. The CDR3 contains 13 residues. J lost 14 bases, V lost 1 base, and 10 bases had no gene match.

The table lists this clone with a few counts. The chain links TRBV4-2 to TRBJ2-3, with TRBD1 matching over 11 bases. Germline CDR1 and CDR2: LGHNA and YNFKEQ. The length of the CDR3 is 16 residues. Trimming cost V 1 base and J 4 bases; bases outside gene matches: 4. CDR3 sequence: CASSQAPGQGADTQYF. The CDR3 nucleotides are TGTGCCAGCAGCCAAGCCCCGGGACAGGGGGCAGATACGCAGTATTTT.

DNA for the CDR3: TGTGCCAGCAGTTACCGGACAGGGAAGGAGACCCAGTACTTC. This sequence encodes CASSYRTGKETQYF. This sequence joins TRBV2 and TRBJ2-5; 8 bases are a match to TRBD1. The CDR3 has 14 residues. The germline CDR1 and CDR2 sequences are SNHLY and FYNNEI. J was trimmed by 5 bases and V by 5 bases; bases with no gene match: 7.

This chain connects TRBV19 to TRBJ2-7, with 8 bases that match TRBD1. Germline CDR1 reads LNHDA; CDR2 reads SQIVND (reference sequence). The CDR3 is made up of 15 amino acids. The V and J ends lost 1 base and 2 bases, in that order; junction bases with no gene match: 4. DNA of the CDR3: TGTGCCAGTAGTATAGGAAGGACAGGGACCTACGAGCAGTACTTC. Protein sequence: CASSIGRTGTYEQYF.

J is TRBJ1-1 and V is TRBV28, with D unresolved. CDR1 and CDR2 from the germline V gene are MDHEN and SYDVKM. There are 13 residues in the CDR3. The ends were cut back, 2 bases at V and 1 base at J, with 5 bases in the middle. CDR3 loop: CASSLPQNTEAFF. CDR3 DNA sequence: TGTGCCAGCAGTTTACCCCAGAACACTGAAGCTTTCTTT.

This clone appeared once. This chain links TRBV10-1 with TRBJ2-3, with a possible D match to TRBD2 (6 bases). Germline V lookup: CDR1 WNHNN, CDR2 SYGVQD (reference sequence). This CDR3 has 14 amino acids. Trimming stripped 5 bases from V and 4 bases from J, with 13 bases between. CDR3 residues: CASSPAGRADTQYF. The CDR3 coding sequence is TGCGCCAGCAGTCCGGCGGGGCGGGCAGATACGCAGTATTTT.

The chain has TRBV6-5 and TRBJ2-5; D may be TRBD1 or TRBD2 (5 bases each). The V end lost 4 bases, the J end lost 2 bases, and 8 bases lay between the germline ends. The germline gives CDR1 MNHEY, CDR2 SVGAGI. The CDR3 covers 13 residues. This chain's CDR3 is CASSWGTQETQYF. DNA for the CDR3: TGTGCCAGCAGTTGGGGGACGCAAGAGACCCAGTACTTC.